Following are 18 T cell receptor beta chains from one sample sequenced in a study of spatial heterogeneity in lung cancer. This sample's time point: sample taken at primary tumor resection. Study-level results: Within tumors, counts of expanded alpha and beta TCRs tracked tumor mutation counts.

Each CDR3 protein is one row after TCRdb ran MiXCR on the 5' RACE reads. Of some 15,000 distinct CDR3 sequences in the sample, approximately 4.8% were seen once. These receptors have no known antigen. Sequencing used lung tumor tissue, obtained at surgery. The source is a female donor with early-stage non-small cell lung cancer.

At least ten counts were recorded for this clonotype. A library prepared for alpha chains yielded this beta chain as an off-target read; its size is of little meaning. The CDR3 loop reads CASSQEKLFF. CDR3 bases: TGTGCCAGCAGCCAAGAAAAACTGTTTTTT. The chain couples TRBV7-3 to TRBJ1-4; D unclear. Germline V gene sequence: CDR1 SGHTA, CDR2 FQGTGA. CDR3 length equals 10 residues. Trimming removed 5 bases from V and 8 bases from J, with 3 bases in between.

This clonotype is labeled medium-sized. Little can be read into the size of this beta chain, an off-target read in a library designed for alpha chains. The CDR3 loop is CASSLSSREGDTQYF. The CDR3 DNA sequence: TGTGCCAGCAGCTTGTCCTCCCGGGAGGGAGATACGCAGTATTTT. This rearrangement joins TRBV5-4 to TRBJ2-3; 8 nucleotides match TRBD2. Germline lookup yields CDR1 SGHNT and CDR2 YYREEE (reference sequence). The CDR3 loop spans 15 amino acids. Germline trimming cut 1 base from V and 5 bases from J; bases unmatched to any gene: 6.

This clonotype appeared many times. The library was designed around alpha chains, so this beta chain is a stray read whose abundance carries little weight. This chain connects TRBV7-2 to TRBJ1-3; D is possibly TRBD1 (5 bases). Germline CDR1 is SGHTA and CDR2 is FQGNSA. V was cut by 1 base and J by 0 bases, with 13 bases left in between. This CDR3 has 17 residues. CDR3 region: CASSLEKGLFSGNTIYF. CDR3 sequence (DNA): TGTGCCAGCAGCTTAGAAAAGGGGCTCTTCTCTGGAAACACCATATATTTT.

This clonotype was seen many times. A library made for alpha chains picked up this beta chain off target, so its size means little. The chain carries TRBV20-1 and TRBJ1-5; 9 nucleotides match TRBD1. The germline V gene has CDR1 DFQATT and CDR2 SNEGSKA (reference sequence). The V gene end was trimmed by 6 bases and the J gene end by 4 bases; junction bases not matched to a gene: 7. The CDR3 totals 14 residues. CDR3 amino acids: CSARWTGVNQPQHF. The CDR3 nucleotides are TGCAGTGCCAGATGGACAGGGGTGAATCAGCCCCAGCATTTT.

Ten or more counts support this clonotype. Little can be read into the size of this beta chain, an off-target read in a library designed for alpha chains. V is TRBV6-2 or TRBV6-3 and J is TRBJ1-2; D gene ambiguous. Germline CDR1 is MNHEY and CDR2 is SVGEGT. V was clipped by 7 bases and J by 3 bases, with 18 bases between them. The CDR3 is made up of 15 amino acids. DNA for the CDR3: TGTGCCAGCATCTCCCCAACCCGGCAGTACTATGGCTACACCTTC. As protein: CASISPTRQYYGYTF.

This clonotype was seen at least ten times. Because this beta chain is a stray read in a library intended to capture alpha chains, its abundance should not be given much weight. This chain joins TRBV5-6 and TRBJ1-5, with unresolved D. Trimming pared 0 bases from V and 2 bases from J, leaving 3 bases between. The CDR3 is made up of 13 amino acids. Germline lookup yields CDR1 SGHDT and CDR2 YYEEEE. CDR3 nucleotide sequence: TGTGCCAGCAGCTTGGCGGGCAATCAGCCCCAGCATTTT. Encoded protein: CASSLAGNQPQHF.

At least ten counts were recorded for this clonotype. Being off target in a library aimed at alpha chains, this beta chain has a size of little meaning. The genes are TRBV12-3 or TRBV12-4 and TRBJ1-1; D might be TRBD1 (6 bases). This CDR3 has 18 residues. Trimming took 6 bases from V and 3 from J, leaving 26 bases between them. The CDR3 loop reads CASSPPGPNRDLYTEAFF. As DNA, the CDR3 is TGTGCCAGCAGCCCCCCGGGCCCCAACAGGGACCTGTACACTGAAGCTTTCTTT.

This clonotype was found many times. The library was built for alpha chains, so this beta chain is an off-target read and its size means little. This chain links TRBV6-5 with TRBJ2-4, with 10 positions matching TRBD1. This CDR3 has 14 residues. Germline CDR1 reads MNHEY; CDR2 reads SVGAGI. V shed 5 bases and J 9 bases; nucleotides not matched to a gene: 7. The CDR3 loop is CASSPDRGRGIQYF. CDR3 in DNA: TGTGCCAGCAGTCCCGACAGGGGGCGCGGCATTCAGTACTTC.

This clonotype ranks as medium-sized. This beta chain slipped into a library made for alpha chains as a stray read, so its size is not meaningful. The V and J genes are TRBV10-2 and TRBJ1-5, with D maybe TRBD1 (5 bases). The CDR3 consists of 17 residues. Trimming took 0 bases from V and 3 from J, leaving 15 bases between them. Germline CDR1 reads WSHSY; CDR2 reads SAAADI. CDR3 sequence (DNA): TGCGCCAGCAGTGAGTCGCCCTATCGACAGCCCAATCAGCCCCAGCATTTT. Translated, it gives CASSESPYRQPNQPQHF.

This clonotype has at least ten counts. This beta chain is a stray sequence in a library constructed for alpha chains; its clone size is not meaningful. The rearrangement uses TRBV6-6 and TRBJ1-5; weak D call: TRBD1 (5 bases). The CDR3 totals 14 residues. V was shortened by 8 bases and J by 2 bases, with 13 bases between the two germline ends. The V gene's germline CDR1 is MNHNY and CDR2 SVGAGI (reference sequence). The CDR3 DNA is TGTGCCAGCGGCGGGGGGTTGGGCAATCAGCCCCAGCATTTT. It codes for CASGGGLGNQPQHF.

This clonotype was picked up many times. Because this beta chain is a stray read in a library intended to capture alpha chains, its abundance should not be given much weight. The rearrangement joins TRBV7-9 to TRBJ1-6; possibly TRBD1 for D (5 bases). V lost 4 bases, J lost 10 bases, and 14 bases lay in between. The CDR3 contains 14 residues. CDR1 is SEHNR, CDR2 FQNEAQ, per germline (reference sequence). DNA of the CDR3: TGTGCCAGCAGCTCGGGACCGCTTCGCTCACCCCTCCACTTT. This sequence encodes CASSSGPLRSPLHF. The full variable domain, its missing parts supplied by reference TRBV7-9 and TRBJ1-6, is DTGVSQNPRHKITKRGQNVTFRCDPISEHNRLYWYRQTLGQGPEFLTYFQNEAQLEKSRLLSDRFSAERPKGSFSTLEIQRTEQGDSAMYLCASSSGPLRSPLHFGNGTRLTVT.

By sample share, this clonotype is medium-sized. This beta chain came through as a stray read in a library set up for alpha chains, and its size says little. The chain uses TRBV12-3 or TRBV12-4 and TRBJ2-3, with TRBD2 matching 9 bases. CDR3 size: 15 residues. The V segment lost 2 bases and the J segment 0 bases; nucleotides outside the gene matches: 0. The CDR3 here is CASSLSGGSTDTQYF. DNA of the CDR3: TGTGCCAGCAGTTTAAGCGGGGGGAGCACAGATACGCAGTATTTT.

This clonotype was observed many times. Since the library was made to target alpha chains, this beta chain is a stray read and its abundance is not meaningful. The J gene is TRBJ2-5, the V gene TRBV7-3, with D perhaps TRBD1 (5 bases). V was clipped by 4 bases and J by 5 bases, with 11 bases between them. Germline-derived CDR1 and CDR2 are SGHTA and FQGTGA. The CDR3 has 13 residues. The chain's CDR3 is CASSSPPGETQYF. The DNA for the CDR3 is TGTGCCAGCAGCTCCCCTCCAGGGGAGACCCAGTACTTC.

This clonotype was observed at least ten times. The size of this beta chain means little, since it is a stray read in a library made for alpha chains. The CDR3 bases are TGTGCCAGCAGCTTACGTACAGATACGCAGTATTTT. It specifies CASSLRTDTQYF. This sequence joins TRBV7-9 and TRBJ2-3; D not certain. The CDR3 length is 12 residues. Germline V gives CDR1 SEHNR, CDR2 FQNEAQ (reference sequence). V dropped 2 bases and J dropped 3 bases, with 3 bases sitting between them.

At least ten counts were recorded for this clonotype. Because the library targeted alpha chains, this beta chain is an off-target read whose size means little. The V call is TRBV10-2, the J call TRBJ1-6; unclear D gene. Trimming stripped 3 bases from V and 7 bases from J, with 10 bases between. CDR1 is WSHSY and CDR2 is SAAADI in the germline V gene. The CDR3 loop spans 14 amino acids. CDR3 nucleotide sequence: TGCGCCAGCAGTGACGCTTGGACCAATTCACCCCTCCACTTT. Its translation: CASSDAWTNSPLHF.

Sample share makes this clonotype large (0.1 to 1%). This beta chain turned up in a library designed for alpha chains; as an off-target read, its abundance says little. The V gene is TRBV7-2, the J gene TRBJ1-1; D call uncertain. CDR1 and CDR2 (germline): SGHTA, FQGNSA. The CDR3 extends over 14 amino acids. V lost 1 base and J 4 bases, leaving 10 bases between the germline ends. The CDR3: CASSLGVTATEAFF. CDR3 in DNA: TGTGCCAGCAGCTTAGGAGTTACGGCCACTGAAGCTTTCTTT.

As to this clonotype: With the library built for alpha chains, this beta chain is off target and its frequency is not meaningful. This chain connects TRBV7-2 to TRBJ2-2, with D unresolved. This CDR3 has 15 amino acids. V lost 1 base and J lost 1, with 7 bases in between. Germline V lookup: CDR1 SGHTA, CDR2 FQGNSA. CDR3 DNA: TGTGCCAGCAGCTTAGTATATGGGAACACCGGGGAGCTGTTTTTT. It yields the protein CASSLVYGNTGELFF.

In its sample, this clonotype was seen many times. This beta chain appears as a stray read in a library generated for alpha chains; its size is not informative. The chain is built from TRBV20-1 and TRBJ1-6, with D hard to call. The CDR3 is 17 amino acids. CDR1 and CDR2 from the germline V gene are DFQATT and SNEGSKA (reference sequence). The germline V and J ends were trimmed by 5 bases and 0 bases, with 17 bases remaining between them. CDR3 region: CSAGRGSLSSYNSPLHF. The CDR3 bases are TGCAGTGCTGGTAGAGGGTCCCTAAGCTCCTATAATTCACCCCTCCACTTT.